This T cell receptor (beta chain) was retrieved from a study of blood T cell repertoires in COVID-19. In the study overall: Sites across the United States, Italy and Spain contributed samples from acute and convalescent COVID-19.

In this sample, this clone turned up once. Libraries were prepared by immunoSEQ multiplex PCR; TCRdb keeps only in-frame clonotypes and omits some of them. Here the sample spans some 96,000 clones, approximately 81% being singletons. CDR1 and CDR2 from the germline V gene are GTSNPN and SVGIG (reference sequence). The CDR3 extends over 16 amino acids. With V trimmed by 5 bases and J by 1 base, 10 bases remained unmatched. The V and J genes are TRBV30 and TRBJ1-4; 7 bases line up with TRBD1. Sequencing was performed on peripheral blood. The origin of this receptor is a human donor in a cohort sampled during active COVID-19. The CDR3 is CAWGRGHGETNEKLFF. CDR3 in DNA: TGTGCCTGGGGAAGGGGGCACGGGGAAACTAATGAAAAACTGTTTTTT.